This T cell receptor (beta chain) derives from a study of CD8 T cells in ankylosing spondylitis. The CDR3 length is 13 residues. Deletions cut 3 bases from V and 8 bases from J, with 13 bases between. Overall study results and limits: A TCR beta motif made of eight highly homologous variants seemed typical of ankylosing spondylitis blood.

TCRdb itself ran the 5' RACE reads through MiXCR, one entry per CDR3 protein. Among 200,000 to 250,000 distinct CDR3 sequences listed, around 16% were seen once. About this clonotype: Its antigen remains unidentified.

The chain uses TRBV12-3 or TRBV12-4 and TRBJ1-1; D unresolved. This clonotype was obtained from a male donor with ankylosing spondylitis. Sequenced material: blood, either unsorted or a sorted T cell fraction (not recorded which). The CDR3 DNA reads TGTGCCAGCAGTTTGCAACGACGGGGAGAAGCTTTCTTT. Translated: CASSLQRRGEAFF.